The T cell receptor (beta chain) under discussion was sequenced for a study of blood T cells in healthy people across ages. J lost 4 bases, V lost 0 bases, and 5 bases had no gene match. CDR3 size: 16 residues. CDR1 and CDR2 from the germline V gene are LGHNA and YNFKEQ. Sample-barcoded 5' priming and a J-beta primer mix drove a second PCR of roughly 7 to 11 cycles. A template-switch adaptor containing 12 random nucleotides labeled each cDNA molecule. Every sample returned 2.5 million or more CDR3-containing paired-end reads. TCRdb ran MiXCR on the 5' RACE reads and lists one entry per CDR3 protein. Here the sample spans roughly 1.4 million distinct CDR3 sequences, around 55% being singletons.

V is TRBV4-2 and J is TRBJ2-5; TRBD2 agrees at 10 bases. Sequenced input: blood. The receptor was derived from a man aged 18 to 35 in good health. This chain's CDR3 is CASSQESGGAGETQYF. The CDR3 region has the DNA TGTGCCAGCAGCCAAGAGAGCGGGGGGGCTGGAGAGACCCAGTACTTC.